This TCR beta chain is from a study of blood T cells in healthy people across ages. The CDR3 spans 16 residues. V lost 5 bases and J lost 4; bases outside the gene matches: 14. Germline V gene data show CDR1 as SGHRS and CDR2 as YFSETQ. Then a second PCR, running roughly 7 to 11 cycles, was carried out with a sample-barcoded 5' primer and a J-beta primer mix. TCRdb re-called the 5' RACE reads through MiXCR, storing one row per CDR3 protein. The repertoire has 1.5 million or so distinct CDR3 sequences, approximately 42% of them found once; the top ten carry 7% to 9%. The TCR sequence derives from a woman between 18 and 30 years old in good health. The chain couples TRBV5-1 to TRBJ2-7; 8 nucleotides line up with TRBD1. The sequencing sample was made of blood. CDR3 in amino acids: CASSSRQGSSDYEQYF. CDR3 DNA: TGCGCCAGCAGTTCCCGACAGGGGTCCTCGGATTACGAGCAGTACTTC.